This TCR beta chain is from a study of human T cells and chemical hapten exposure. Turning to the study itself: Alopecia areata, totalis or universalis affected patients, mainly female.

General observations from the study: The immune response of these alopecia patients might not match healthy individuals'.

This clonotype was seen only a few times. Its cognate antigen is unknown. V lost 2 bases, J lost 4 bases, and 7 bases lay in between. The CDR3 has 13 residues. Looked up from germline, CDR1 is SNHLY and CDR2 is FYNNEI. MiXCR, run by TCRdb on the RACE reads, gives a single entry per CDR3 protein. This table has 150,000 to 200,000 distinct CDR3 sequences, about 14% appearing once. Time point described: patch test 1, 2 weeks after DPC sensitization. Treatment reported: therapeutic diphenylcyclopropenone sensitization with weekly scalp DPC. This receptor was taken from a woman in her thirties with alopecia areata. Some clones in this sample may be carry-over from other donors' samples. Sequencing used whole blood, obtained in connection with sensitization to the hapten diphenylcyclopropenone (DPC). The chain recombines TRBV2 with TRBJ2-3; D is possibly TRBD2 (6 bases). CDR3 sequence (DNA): TGTGCCAGCAGTGAACTAGCGTCAGATACGCAGTATTTT. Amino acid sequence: CASSELASDTQYF.